The text below deals with one T cell receptor (beta chain). What it binds is unknown. The sample originates from a study of siplizumab effects on memory and regulatory T cells. TCRdb's table, derived via immunoSEQ multiplex PCR, lists solely in-frame clones and lacks some. The profile shows 110,000 or so clones, 85% to 95% of them singletons. Notes on the study in general: Memory cells seemed less diverse than naive T cells, which also seemed major contributors to the alloresponse. The suppressive capacity of proliferating Tregs from siplizumab cultures remained unconfirmed.

Source material: CD4+ T cells sorted from blood. The clonotype was recovered from a human donor in good health.

CDR3 loop: CASSVGVYQETQYF. In DNA, the CDR3 is TGTGCCAGCAGCGTAGGGGTGTACCAAGAGACCCAGTACTTC. This chain joins TRBV9 and TRBJ2-5; no firm D call. The CDR3 covers 14 residues. The V end was cut by 0 bases, the J end by 0 bases, with 6 bases between. CDR1 is SGDLS and CDR2 is YYNGEE in the germline V gene.